This T cell receptor (beta chain) was profiled in a study of cytomegalovirus exposure and HLA in healthy donors. Losses at the gene ends were 4 bases for V and 7 bases for J; bases not matched to a gene: 12. This CDR3 comprises 15 residues. Germline V CDR1 and CDR2: LNHNV, YYDKDF (reference sequence). In the PCR, 60 Vbeta and 13 Jbeta primers were used. Profiled with immunoSEQ multiplex PCR; TCRdb holds only in-frame clones, not every one. Of around 60,000 clones detected, approximately 71% appear once; the ten largest clones hold nearly 25%. Study findings and constraints: According to a later analysis, donors in an Asian-associated ancestry cluster reportedly had fewer N-insertions than the 666-donor mean.

The sample holds one count of this clone. Its antigen is still unknown. The sequencing input was PBMCs. The V and J genes are TRBV15 and TRBJ2-5, with TRBD1 matching 7 bases. The clonotype comes from a middle-aged man in good health and CMV-seropositive. The CDR3 coding sequence is TGTGCCACCAGCAACGACAGGACAGGCCTAGGGACCCAGTACTTC. It translates to CATSNDRTGLGTQYF.